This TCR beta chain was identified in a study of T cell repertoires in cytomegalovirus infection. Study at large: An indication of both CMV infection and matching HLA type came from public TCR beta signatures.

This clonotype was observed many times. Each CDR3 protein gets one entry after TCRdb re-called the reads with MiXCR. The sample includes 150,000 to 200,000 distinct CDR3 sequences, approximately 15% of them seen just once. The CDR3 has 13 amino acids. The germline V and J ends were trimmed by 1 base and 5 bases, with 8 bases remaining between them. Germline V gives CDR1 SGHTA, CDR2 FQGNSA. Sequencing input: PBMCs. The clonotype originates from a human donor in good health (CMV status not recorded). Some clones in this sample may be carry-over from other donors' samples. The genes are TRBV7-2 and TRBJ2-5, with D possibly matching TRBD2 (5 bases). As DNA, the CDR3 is TGTGCCAGCAGCTTAGGCCGAGGGGAGACCCAGTACTTC. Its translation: CASSLGRGETQYF.